The rows below give T cell receptor beta chains drawn from one sample of a study of blood T cells in healthy people across ages. TCRdb itself ran the 5' RACE reads through MiXCR, one entry per CDR3 protein. This sample yields 650,000 to 800,000 distinct CDR3 sequences, of which approximately 48% are seen a single time; roughly 19% belongs to the top ten. Sequencing was carried out using blood. The origin of the receptors is a man in his sixties in good health. Each CDR3 is given with its conserved first and last residue. D genes are given only for firm matches. Expanded clones get a size class; other rows say once, few or many, or leave the size out.

V	size	J	length	D	CDR3	DNA
TRBV7-2	few	TRBJ2-7	15	TRBD2	CASSPMGGGSYEQYF	TGTGCCAGCAGCCCCATGGGCGGGGGTTCCTACGAGCAGTACTTC
TRBV15	.	TRBJ2-4	18	.	CATSRDREYLMAKNTQYF	TGTGCCACCAGCAGAGACAGGGAATATCTAATGGCCAAAAACACTCAGTACTTC
TRBV28	.	TRBJ2-1	14	TRBD2	CASSFGLGRNEQFF	TGTGCCAGCAGCTTCGGACTAGGGAGAAATGAGCAGTTCTTC
TRBV2	.	TRBJ1-5	14	.	CASSDRSSNQPQHF	TGTGCCAGCAGTGACCGGAGTAGCAATCAGCCCCAGCATTTT
TRBV2	.	TRBJ2-7	13	TRBD1	CASTGDSAYEQYF	TGTGCCAGCACAGGGGACAGCGCCTACGAGCAGTACTTC
TRBV18	.	TRBJ2-7	14	.	CASSPPTKTYEQYF	TGTGCCAGCTCACCTCCGACAAAAACCTACGAGCAGTACTTC
TRBV27	large	TRBJ2-7	15	TRBD1	CASSLGQPSRYEQYF	TGTGCCAGCAGCTTGGGACAGCCGTCGCGGTACGAGCAGTACTTC
TRBV7-2	.	TRBJ1-1	17	.	CASSLALIQGPSEVAFF	TGTGCCAGCAGCTTAGCGCTAATACAGGGCCCCTCAGAGGTAGCTTTCTTT
TRBV12-3/TRBV12-4	few	TRBJ2-1	14	TRBD1	CASRFRDSYNEQFF	TGTGCCAGCAGATTCAGGGACAGCTACAATGAGCAGTTCTTC
TRBV20-1	many	TRBJ2-5	14	.	CSARRQGRQETQYF	TGCAGTGCTAGACGCCAGGGAAGACAAGAGACCCAGTACTTC
TRBV4-3	.	TRBJ1-2	14	.	CANSQGWGPHGYTF	TGCGCCAACAGCCAAGGCTGGGGGCCCCATGGCTACACCTTC
TRBV20-1	.	TRBJ2-1	15	TRBD2	CSARASGRAYNEQFF	TGCAGTGCTAGAGCTAGCGGGAGGGCCTACAATGAGCAGTTCTTC
TRBV3-1	.	TRBJ2-1	16	TRBD2	CASSPLLSGGGNEQFF	TGTGCCAGCAGCCCCCTCCTGAGCGGGGGAGGGAATGAGCAGTTCTTC
TRBV29-1	few	TRBJ1-6	13	.	CSVRTENNSPLHF	TGCAGCGTCCGGACCGAGAATAATTCACCCCTCCACTTT
TRBV20-1	.	TRBJ2-4	10	.	CSARKNIQYF	TGCAGTGCTAGAAAAAACATTCAGTACTTC
TRBV25-1	.	TRBJ1-1	15	.	CASSELGSGNTEAFF	TGTGCCAGCAGTGAGTTAGGATCGGGGAACACTGAAGCTTTCTTT
TRBV7-2	.	TRBJ2-7	18	TRBD2	CASSLVPIVTSGGYEQYF	TGTGCCAGCAGCTTAGTCCCTATCGTAACTAGCGGGGGTTACGAGCAGTACTTC
TRBV30	once	TRBJ2-1	15	TRBD1	CAWSGQGLGRETQFF	TGTGCCTGGAGTGGACAGGGGCTAGGTCGAGAGACCCAGTTCTTC
TRBV20-1	.	TRBJ1-4	14	TRBD1	CSARDRQGQGKLFF	TGCAGTGCTAGAGATAGACAGGGCCAGGGAAAACTGTTTTTT
TRBV9	.	TRBJ1-2	13	.	CASSQPPLDGYTF	TGTGCCAGCAGCCAACCGCCCCTGGATGGCTACACCTTC
TRBV20-1	.	TRBJ2-5	12	.	CSAYRRGETQYF	TGCAGTGCTTACCGAAGGGGTGAGACCCAGTACTTC
TRBV27	few	TRBJ2-6	16	.	CASSGETFSGANVLTF	TGTGCCAGCAGCGGGGAAACCTTCTCTGGGGCCAACGTCCTGACTTTC
TRBV6-6	.	TRBJ2-5	13	.	CASSYSSFNEQYF	TGTGCCAGCAGTTACTCTAGTTTTAATGAGCAGTACTTC